Listed here is a single T cell receptor (beta chain). The data stem from a study of blood T cell repertoires in COVID-19. The authors' processing: Amplification of reference gene primers was used by the study to estimate nucleated cell counts. Measured with immunoSEQ multiplex PCR; TCRdb has only the in-frame clones, and not every one. D and trimming were read from the DNA, whereas the V and J calls and clone size are those reported in that table. The sample has about 21,000 clones; around nine tenths are singletons. The CDR3 loop spans 13 amino acids. Germline CDR1 PRHDT, CDR2 FYEKMQ (reference sequence). V was clipped by 1 base and J by 7 bases, with 10 bases between them.

Sequencing input: peripheral blood. The clonotype comes from a human donor in a cohort sampled during active COVID-19. The rearrangement links TRBV13 to TRBJ1-2, with D unclear. The CDR3 protein is CASSLEEQAGYTF. The DNA of the CDR3 is TGTGCCAGCAGCTTAGAAGAGCAGGCTGGCTACACCTTC.